These 26 T cell receptor beta chains came from one sample sequenced in a study of regulatory T cells in long-lasting Graves disease. The time point is: newly diagnosed GD, antithyroid drugs for less than 3 months. Following extraction of RNA from PBMCs, that RNA was used to make the TCR library. CDR3-region Arm-PCR and iRepertoire HTBI primers produced the TCR beta libraries. Via MiXCR, TCRdb re-called the multiplex PCR reads, giving one row per CDR3 protein. Of a few hundred thousand distinct CDR3 sequences in the sample, about 17% were seen once. The data were also submitted as part of a second study, on T cells in Graves' hyperthyroidism and ophthalmopathy.

Sequencing was performed on peripheral blood mononuclear cells (PBMCs), taken at new diagnosis, from a patient treated with antithyroid drugs. Receptors were obtained from a woman aged 18-29 years with Graves disease.

The sample holds a few counts of this clonotype. The chain combines TRBV7-2 with TRBJ2-1, with 8 bases aligning to TRBD2. V lost 5 bases to trimming and J lost 0 bases; unmatched junction nucleotides: 12. This CDR3 has 18 amino acids. From germline, CDR1 is SGHTA and CDR2 FQGNSA. The CDR3 spells CASSPHSGTYSSYNEQFF. The CDR3 nucleotides read TGTGCCAGCAGCCCTCATAGCGGGACCTACTCCTCCTACAATGAGCAGTTCTTC.

The rearrangement uses TRBV5-4 and TRBJ2-3; 10 bases agree with TRBD2. Unmatched junction bases numbered 7, after V lost 0 bases and J lost 3 bases. The CDR3 loop spans 17 amino acids. From germline, CDR1 is SGHNT and CDR2 YYREEE (reference sequence). The CDR3 DNA sequence: TGTGCCAGCAGCTTGGCCGGACTAGCGGAGCCAACAGATACGCAGTATTTT. Residues: CASSLAGLAEPTDTQYF.

Worth noting for this clonotype: Given a much more abundant clone one base away, this may be a read error. V and J are TRBV7-9 and TRBJ2-3; 8 bases are a match to TRBD2. Germline lookup yields CDR1 SEHNR and CDR2 FQNEAQ (reference sequence). CDR3 length equals 15 residues. V lost 5 bases and J lost 4; bases outside the gene matches: 8. The CDR3 sequence: CASSLIAGSADTQYF. In DNA, the CDR3 is TGTGCCAGCAGCCTAATAGCGGGGAGCGCAGATACGCAGTATTTT.

This chain uses TRBV11-3 with TRBJ2-5; 10 bases fit TRBD1. The length of the CDR3 is 15 residues. Germline CDR1 is SGHNT and CDR2 is YENEEA. V shed 4 bases and J 9 bases; nucleotides not matched to a gene: 11. CDR3 coding DNA: TGTGCCAGCAGCTCGACGACAGGGGGCGGTGAGGCCCAGTACTTC. Translating gives CASSSTTGGGEAQYF.

This clonotype was picked up many times. J is TRBJ1-6 and V is TRBV2, with no clear D. V was pared by 2 bases and J by 0 bases, with 8 bases between. The V gene's germline CDR1 is SNHLY and CDR2 FYNNEI. This CDR3 region has 16 residues. The CDR3 DNA is TGTGCCAGCAGTGAATACACCAGCTCCTATAATTCACCCCTCCACTTT. This gives the protein CASSEYTSSYNSPLHF.

Details on this clonotype: A much larger clone differs by one base, so this may be a read error. Because it lacks the conserved phenylalanine or tryptophan at the end, this CDR3 is likely a read error. The chain employs TRBV12-3 or TRBV12-4 and TRBJ2-5, with TRBD2 matching over 10 bases. The CDR3 runs 14 residues. The J segment lost 4 bases and the V segment lost 3 bases, leaving 2 bases of the junction unmatched. The CDR3 spells CASSFSGRLETQYS. DNA for the CDR3: TGTGCCAGCAGTTTTAGCGGGAGGTTAGAGACCCAGTACTCC.

In its sample, this clonotype was seen many times. The CDR3 nucleotides read TGTGCCAGCAGTGAACAACAGGGTTACGCTTTCTTT. Translation gives CASSEQQGYAFF. The rearrangement joins TRBV28 to TRBJ1-1; a weak D match, TRBD1 (6 bases). Trimming took off 5 bases at V and 11 bases at J, with 15 bases between the two ends. The germline V gene has CDR1 MDHEN and CDR2 SYDVKM. The CDR3 covers 12 residues.

On this clonotype: The junction differs from germline at one of its ends, possibly a read error. This chain connects TRBV7-9 to TRBJ2-7; weak D call: TRBD1 (6 bases). The CDR3 loop spans 13 amino acids. The germline V gene has CDR1 SEHNR and CDR2 FQNEAQ (reference sequence). The CDR3: CVSRGDTSYEQYF. The CDR3 DNA is TGTGTCAGCAGAGGGGACACCTCCTACGAGCAGTACTTC. Based on the CDR3 plus reference TRBV7-9 and TRBJ2-7, the full variable domain is DTGVSQNPRHKITKRGQNVTFRCDPISEHNRLYWYRQTLGQGPEFLTYFQNEAQLEKSRLLSDRFSAERPKGSFSTLEIQRTEQGDSAMYLCVSRGDTSYEQYFGPGTRLTVT.

This clonotype showed up many times. The V call is TRBV7-7, the J call TRBJ2-3; 9 bases line up with TRBD2. The CDR3 is made up of 15 amino acids. Germline V CDR1 and CDR2: SSHAT, FNYEAQ (reference sequence). The CDR3 DNA reads as TGTGCTGTCGGATCGGCTAGCGGGAACACAGATACGCAGTATTTT. It yields the protein CAVGSASGNTDTQYF.

This sequence joins TRBV11-2 and TRBJ2-2; possibly TRBD1 for D (5 bases). This CDR3 has 16 amino acids. V was pared by 3 bases and J by 3 bases, with 14 bases between. CDR1 and CDR2 from the germline V gene are SGHAT and FQNNGV. The CDR3 nucleotides are TGTGCCAGCAGCTTCCCGGTGCTAGGGGACACCGGGGAGCTGTTTTTT. Protein: CASSFPVLGDTGELFF.

The rearrangement uses TRBV11-2 and TRBJ2-5; D tentatively fits TRBD1 or TRBD2 (5 bases each). Trimming took off 2 bases at V and 8 bases at J, with 21 bases between the two ends. CDR1 is SGHAT and CDR2 is FQNNGV in the germline V gene. The CDR3 is made up of 16 amino acids. The CDR3 bases are TGTGCCAGCAGCTTATCTACTAGGGGATGGGGAGATACCCAGTACTTC. It is translated as CASSLSTRGWGDTQYF.

This clonotype was seen repeatedly, ten times or more. The V call is TRBV15, the J call TRBJ2-7, with D possibly being TRBD1 or TRBD2 (5 bases each). V gave up 8 bases and J gave up 0 bases, with 11 bases separating them. CDR1 is LNHNV, CDR2 YYDKDF, per germline (reference sequence). The CDR3 has 13 residues. The CDR3 protein is CATSRGPSYEQYF. CDR3 sequence (DNA): TGTGCCACCTCTCGGGGCCCCTCCTACGAGCAGTACTTC.

This clonotype was seen more than once but under ten times. The chain couples TRBV28 to TRBJ2-7; D possibly corresponds to TRBD2 (8 bases). Germline CDR1 is MDHEN and CDR2 is SYDVKM. Trimming removed 4 bases from V and 5 bases from J, with 33 bases in between. CDR3 length equals 20 residues. The CDR3 DNA reads as TGTGCCAGCAGTTACTACGGGACAGCGTTTAGCGGGGACTTAGAAGACGAGCAGTACTTC. Protein: CASSYYGTAFSGDLEDEQYF.

This clonotype was picked up many times. The CDR3 nucleotides read TGTGCCAGCAGCTTCCGACTAGCGGGAGTTGAGGCAGATACGCAGTATTTT. Translation gives CASSFRLAGVEADTQYF. This chain connects TRBV13 to TRBJ2-3, with 12 positions matching TRBD2. The CDR3 runs 17 residues. V lost 3 bases and J lost 4; bases outside the gene matches: 8. CDR1 and CDR2 (germline): PRHDT, FYEKMQ (reference sequence).

This clonotype occurred many times. CDR3 coding DNA: TGTGCCAGCAGTTTTGCGGCCGCCTACGAGCAGTACTTC. Translating gives CASSFAAAYEQYF. The chain has TRBV28 and TRBJ2-7; no reliable D call. V lost 3 bases, J lost 2 bases, and 8 bases lay in between. CDR3 size: 13 residues. Germline V gives CDR1 MDHEN, CDR2 SYDVKM.

There are many counts of this clonotype. V usage is TRBV7-2 and J usage is TRBJ2-1; the D is unclear. V dropped 5 bases and J dropped 0 bases, with 11 bases sitting between them. The CDR3 is made up of 15 amino acids. Germline V CDR1 and CDR2: SGHTA, FQGNSA. Here the CDR3 reads CASSDDWSSYNEQFF. CDR3 nucleotide sequence: TGTGCCAGCAGCGACGACTGGAGCTCCTACAATGAGCAGTTCTTC.

This clonotype was seen ten or more times. The chain combines TRBV28 with TRBJ1-1; 8 positions agree with TRBD1. Trimming removed 3 bases from V and 0 bases from J; junction bases left unmatched: 9. CDR3 size: 17 residues. Germline V gene sequence: CDR1 MDHEN, CDR2 SYDVKM. The CDR3 sequence: CASSFPSGGFLNTEAFF. CDR3 DNA sequence: TGTGCCAGCAGTTTCCCCTCAGGGGGCTTTCTGAACACTGAAGCTTTCTTT.

This clonotype appeared many times. The V gene is TRBV2, the J gene TRBJ1-5; no firm D call. V lost 1 base, J lost 1 base, and 17 bases lay in between. Looked up from germline, CDR1 is SNHLY and CDR2 is FYNNEI. This CDR3 contains 18 residues. Here the CDR3 reads CASSEDRFGRLSNQPQHF. Here the CDR3 DNA reads TGTGCCAGCAGTGAAGATCGGTTTGGCCGACTAAGCAATCAGCCCCAGCATTTT.

A note on this clonotype: One base away lies a much larger clone, so this may be a sequencing read error. This chain links TRBV7-3 with TRBJ2-1; 7 nucleotides align to TRBD2. The CDR3 contains 17 residues. Germline V gene data show CDR1 as SGHTA and CDR2 as FQGTGA. CDR3 protein: CASSPNPRGRWYNERFF. In DNA form, the CDR3 reads TGTGCCAGCAGCCCAAATCCCCGCGGGAGATGGTACAATGAGCGGTTCTTC.

This clonotype was detected only a few times. The chain uses TRBV7-9 and TRBJ2-7; 7 nucleotides line up with TRBD2. The CDR3 totals 15 residues. Germline lookup yields CDR1 SEHNR and CDR2 FQNEAQ (reference sequence). V trimming: 5 bases; J trimming: 1 base; junction bases outside the gene matches: 8. The CDR3 is CASSKLLAQSYEQYF. The CDR3 DNA reads TGTGCCAGCAGCAAGTTACTAGCGCAGTCCTACGAGCAGTACTTC.

In this sample, this clonotype turned up many times. The rearrangement uses TRBV3-1 and TRBJ1-1; D remains ambiguous. The V gene lost 3 bases and the J gene lost 2 bases, with 10 bases spanning the gap. This CDR3 is built from 14 residues. The V gene's germline CDR1 is LGHDT and CDR2 YNNKEL (reference sequence). The CDR3 region is CASSHKGLNTEAFF. The CDR3 DNA is TGTGCCAGCAGCCACAAGGGTTTAAACACTGAAGCTTTCTTT. The full variable domain, completed using reference TRBV3-1 and TRBJ1-1, is DTAVSQTPKYLVTQMGNDKSIKCEQNLGHDTMYWYKQDSKKFLKIMFSYNNKELIINETVPNRFSPKSPDKAHLNLHINSLELGDSAVYFCASSHKGLNTEAFFGQGTRLTVV.

The gene calls are TRBV30 and TRBJ1-4; TRBD1 matches at 7 bases. The CDR3 is 15 amino acids. CDR1 GTSNPN and CDR2 SVGIG come from the germline V gene (reference sequence). V gave up 1 base and J gave up 7 bases; unmatched junction bases: 9. CDR3 protein: CAWSEKQGSSEKLFF. CDR3 bases: TGTGCCTGGAGTGAAAAACAGGGGAGTAGTGAAAAACTGTTTTTT.

The chain carries TRBV29-1 and TRBJ1-5; D is ambiguous. Trimming pared 4 bases from V and 6 bases from J, leaving 13 bases between. Germline CDR1 and CDR2: SQVTM and ANQGSEA. This CDR3 region has 13 residues. The chain's CDR3 is CSVVDWAGQPQHF. Here the CDR3 DNA reads TGCAGCGTTGTGGATTGGGCAGGTCAGCCCCAGCATTTT.

In regard to this clonotype: This may arise from a read error, as a much more abundant clone is one base away. The V gene is TRBV7-8, the J gene TRBJ2-5; D could derive from TRBD1 or TRBD2 (5 bases each). With 5 bases removed from V and 9 bases from J, the gap between germline ends came to 16 bases. From germline, CDR1 is SGHVS and CDR2 FQNEAQ. The CDR3 sequence is 13 residues long. The CDR3 is CASSPTGPLAQYF. In DNA, the CDR3 is TGTGCCAGCAGCCCTACGGGACCGTTGGCCCAGTACTTC.

With respect to this clonotype: A read error likely explains this, since a far larger clone differs by one base. V is TRBV7-2 and J is TRBJ1-5; D gene uncertain. Judging by the DNA end, TRBJ2-3 fits better; the J call may be wrong. This CDR3 region has 15 residues. Per germline, CDR1 SGHTA and CDR2 FQGNSA. CDR3 DNA sequence: TGCGCCAGCAGCCTCAGAGGTAGGAACAATCAGCCCCAGTATTTT. This encodes CASSLRGRNNQPQYF.

This clonotype came up many times. The V call is TRBV12-3 or TRBV12-4, the J call TRBJ2-1; 12 positions agree with TRBD2. CDR3 size: 13 residues. With 11 bases clipped from V and 7 bases from J, the junction kept 6 bases outside the gene matches. The CDR3 coding sequence is TGTGCCGTGACTAGCGGGAGTGGAAATGAGCAGTTCTTC. Translation gives CAVTSGSGNEQFF.